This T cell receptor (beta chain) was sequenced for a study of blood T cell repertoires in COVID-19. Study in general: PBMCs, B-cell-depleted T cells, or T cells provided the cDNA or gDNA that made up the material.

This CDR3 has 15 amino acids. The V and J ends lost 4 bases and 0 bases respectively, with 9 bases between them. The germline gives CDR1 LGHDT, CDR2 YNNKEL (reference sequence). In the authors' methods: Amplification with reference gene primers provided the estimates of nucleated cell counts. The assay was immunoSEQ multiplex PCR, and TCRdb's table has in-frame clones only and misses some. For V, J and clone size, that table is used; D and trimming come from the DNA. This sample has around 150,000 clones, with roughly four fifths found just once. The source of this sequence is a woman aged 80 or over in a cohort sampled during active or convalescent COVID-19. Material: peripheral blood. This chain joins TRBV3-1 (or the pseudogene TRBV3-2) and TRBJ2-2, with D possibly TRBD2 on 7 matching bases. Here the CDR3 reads CASSLGGANTGELFF. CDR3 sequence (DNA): TGTGCCAGCAGCCTAGGGGGGGCGAACACCGGGGAGCTGTTTTTT.